This T cell receptor beta chain came from a study of vaccination effects on CD4 cells after COVID-19. Study-level background: The ViraFEST assay expanded antigen-specific CD4+ T cells with viral peptide pools before sequencing. Supplemented with around 9.3 IU/ml IL-2 and 7.5 to 10 ug/ml peptides, fewer than 2.5 million PBMC per well were kept in culture. Study findings and constraints: Pronounced clonal contraction occurred in clones induced by infection and by vaccine late after vaccination. The study had few convalescent patients and no early post-infection timepoints.

Culturing for roughly 10 days preceded CD4+ T cell isolation. Two-dose BNT162b2 or mRNA-1273 vaccination was given to participants. A note on this clone: Its antigen is not identified.

This CDR3 has 15 residues. Trimming stripped 0 bases from V and 0 bases from J, with 8 bases between. From germline, CDR1 is LNHDA and CDR2 SQIVND (reference sequence). The table came from immunoSEQ multiplex PCR; TCRdb's copy has only in-frame clones and leaves some out. The sample lists under 55,000 clones; 65% to 80% were seen once. This TCR came from a human donor who received a COVID-19 vaccine. The sample was CD4+ T cells from PBMCs cultured without peptide, taken after COVID-19 vaccination. The chain links TRBV19 to TRBJ1-1; no firm D call. The CDR3 sequence: CASSIDPHVNTEAFF. In DNA, the CDR3 is TGTGCCAGTAGTATAGATCCTCACGTGAACACTGAAGCTTTCTTT. The full variable domain, rest sourced from reference TRBV19 and TRBJ1-1, is DGGITQSPKYLFRKEGQNVTLSCEQNLNHDAMYWYRQDPGQGLRLIYYSQIVNDFQKGDIAEGYSVSREKKESFPLTVTSAQKNPTAFYLCASSIDPHVNTEAFFGQGTRLTVV.